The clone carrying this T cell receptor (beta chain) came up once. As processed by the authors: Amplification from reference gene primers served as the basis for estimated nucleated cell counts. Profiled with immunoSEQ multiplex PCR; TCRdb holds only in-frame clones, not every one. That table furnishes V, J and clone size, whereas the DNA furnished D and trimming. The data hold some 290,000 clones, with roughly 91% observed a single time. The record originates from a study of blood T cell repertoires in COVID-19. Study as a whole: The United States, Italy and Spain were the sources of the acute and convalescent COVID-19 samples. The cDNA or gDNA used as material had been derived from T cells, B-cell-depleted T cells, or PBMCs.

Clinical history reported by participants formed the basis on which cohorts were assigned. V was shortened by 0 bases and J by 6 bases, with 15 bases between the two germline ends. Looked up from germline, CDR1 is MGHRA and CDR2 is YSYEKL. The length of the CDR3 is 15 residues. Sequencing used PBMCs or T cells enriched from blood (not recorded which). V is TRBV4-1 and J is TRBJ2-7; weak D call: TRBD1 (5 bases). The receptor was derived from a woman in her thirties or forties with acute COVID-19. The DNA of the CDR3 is TGCGCCAGCAGCCAAGACCTCAGGGCAGCTCGCGAGCAGTACTTC. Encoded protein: CASSQDLRAAREQYF.